This T cell receptor beta chain is drawn from a study of T cell responses to AZD1222 COVID-19 vaccine. Regarding the study as a whole: Vaccine-associated CD4 TCRs ranged over spike, dominating at 160-218 and 743-854. Clonal diversity was possibly underestimated; the donors were predominantly white British and more often female. Per reports, nearly half of all spike-specific TCRs target regions that are unmutated in variants.

Data came from immunoSEQ multiplex PCR; TCRdb stores just in-frame clones and leaves some out. The sample gives 180,000 or so clones, about nine tenths of which show up once; roughly 1.9% is in the top ten. CDR3 size: 14 residues. Germline-derived CDR1 and CDR2 are MNHEY and SMNVEV (reference sequence). Between the trimmed V and J ends, which lost 6 bases and 2 bases, there was a span of 13 bases. On this clone: Its target is not known.

The specimen comprised peripheral blood, sampled 28 days after the second AZD1222 dose. J is TRBJ1-1 and V is TRBV27; a weak D match, TRBD1 (6 bases). This TCR was recovered from an adult who received the AZD1222 COVID-19 vaccine. As DNA, the CDR3 is TGTGCCAGCAGCAACAGGGTTTCCAACACTGAAGCTTTCTTT. Encoded protein: CASSNRVSNTEAFF.